The present TCR beta chain was sequenced within a study of OX40 agonist ivuxolimab in advanced cancers. General study findings and limits: Blood T cells, both CD4+ and CD8+, expanded clonally by week 6 at 0.1 to 3.0 mg/kg.

Trimming left V 5 bases short and J 1 base short, with 19 bases between. This CDR3 is built from 17 residues. The germline V gene has CDR1 LGHNT and CDR2 FRNRAP. Clones were sequenced by immunoSEQ multiplex PCR, and TCRdb holds only the in-frame ones, with some missing. The repertoire includes under 45,000 clones, around four fifths of them detected once, and under 45% sits in the top ten. Exclusion applied to patients with autoimmune disease history or systemic immunosuppression. Blood specimens came from baseline, cycle 4 day 1, and cycle 7 day 1. With respect to this clone: Its antigen is not known.

The V gene is TRBV12-5, the J gene TRBJ2-3; D could derive from TRBD1 or TRBD2 (5 bases each). This clonotype was obtained from an adult with an advanced solid tumor such as melanoma, head and neck, liver or kidney cancer. The input for sequencing was CD4+ or CD8+ T cells sorted from blood, taken in a trial of the OX40 agonist ivuxolimab. The CDR3 region is CASGPPGSLGGTDTQYF. DNA for the CDR3: TGTGCTAGTGGTCCCCCAGGGAGTTTAGGGGGCACAGATACGCAGTATTTT. The complete variable domain, with remaining parts taken from reference TRBV12-5 and TRBJ2-3, reads DARVTQTPRHKVTEMGQEVTMRCQPILGHNTVFWYRQTMMQGLELLAYFRNRAPLDDSGMPKDRFSAEMPDATLATLKIQPSEPRDSAVYFCASGPPGSLGGTDTQYFGPGTRLTVL.